This entry describes one TCR beta chain. Its antigen is currently unknown. CDR1 is SQVTM and CDR2 is ANQGSEA in the germline V gene. The CDR3 loop spans 16 amino acids. Losses at the gene ends were 7 bases for V and 10 bases for J; bases not matched to a gene: 23. The data are from a study of shared clonotypes between healthy human individuals. Across the study: Those who served as donors were a couple of women and a few men between the ages of 18 and 49. Plates per donor: three CD4 naive, three CD4 memory, two CD8 naive, one CD8 memory. Findings and limits, study-wide: Naive subsets, compared against memory subsets, generally had larger estimated richness values. Clonotype sharing among donors likely depends on sequencing depth.

TCRdb's copy holds only in-frame clones and misses some; the assay was immunoSEQ multiplex PCR. The table lists some 1,100,000 clones, 78% of them singletons. The TCR sequence derives from a man aged 18 to 30 in good health. Some clones in this sample may be carry-over from other donors' samples. V is TRBV29-1 and J is TRBJ1-1; 8 bases fit TRBD1. The sequencing input was memory CD4+ T cells from PBMCs. Subset indicated: CD45RA-negative fraction. CDR3 amino acids: CSARRFVASTGEGAFF. The CDR3 DNA follows: TGCAGCGCAAGACGTTTCGTTGCCTCGACAGGGGAAGGAGCTTTCTTT.